In this sample, the clone carrying this T cell receptor beta chain turned up a few times. The sample originates from a study of T cells after yellow fever vaccination. There are 15 residues in the CDR3. Germline CDR1 is MNHEY and CDR2 is SVGAGI. V dropped 0 bases and J dropped 3 bases, with 11 bases sitting between them. From the 5' RACE reads, TCRdb called clonotypes with MiXCR, one entry per CDR3 protein. Among about 350,000 distinct CDR3 sequences, roughly an eighth were seen once, and the ten largest hold roughly 3.1%. This TCR derives from a man younger than 35 who received the YFV17D yellow fever vaccine. The source was CD4+ T cells sorted from PBMCs, collected 15 days after the yellow fever booster vaccination. This chain links TRBV6-5 with TRBJ1-1; D possibly corresponds to TRBD1 (5 bases). The CDR3 here is CASSYSPLGDTEAFF. The CDR3, as DNA: TGTGCCAGCAGTTACTCTCCTTTGGGGGACACTGAAGCTTTCTTT.